Presented here are 30 T cell receptor beta chains from one specimen sequenced in a study of blood T cell repertoires in COVID-19. Assay: immunoSEQ multiplex PCR; the TCRdb copy retains only in-frame clones and omits some. The table lists around 70,000 clones, roughly 87% of them singletons. The sample comprised peripheral blood. The source of these receptors is a woman of 80 years or more with active or convalescent COVID-19.

This clone showed up just once. The chain employs TRBV24-1 and TRBJ2-1; D gene ambiguous. Germline loops: CDR1 KGHDR, CDR2 SFDVKD. V was pared by 4 bases and J by 12 bases, with 12 bases between. The CDR3 contains 12 residues. This CDR3 reads CATSEFGETQFF. DNA for the CDR3: TGTGCCACCAGTGAGTTTGGAGAAACGCAGTTCTTC.

This clone was counted a single time. This chain joins TRBV5-1 and TRBJ2-1; 8 positions agree with TRBD1. The CDR3 runs to 17 residues. Losses at the gene ends were 6 bases for V and 7 bases for J; bases not matched to a gene: 18. In germline, CDR1 is SGHRS, CDR2 YFSETQ. CDR3 amino acids: CASNLLHGRGLINEQFF. CDR3 DNA: TGCGCCAGCAATTTATTACATGGCAGGGGGCTGATTAATGAGCAGTTCTTC.

CDR3 nucleotide sequence: TGCGCCAGCAGCTTGGACACAGGGGGCCCTGGGGCCAACGTCCTGACTTTC. It specifies CASSLDTGGPGANVLTF. The chain links TRBV5-1 to TRBJ2-6; 9 bases fit TRBD1. The germline V gene has CDR1 SGHRS and CDR2 YFSETQ. The CDR3 extends over 17 amino acids. V lost 0 bases to trimming and J lost 2 bases; unmatched junction nucleotides: 3.

This chain connects TRBV29-1 to TRBJ2-1; 9 nucleotides align to TRBD1. Per the germline V gene, CDR1 is SQVTM and CDR2 is ANQGSEA. The ends lost 5 bases at V and 9 bases at J; junction bases unmatched: 8. This CDR3 has 13 residues. The CDR3 coding sequence is TGCAGCGTTTTAGGACAGGGGTCGTCTGAGCAGTTCTTC. It specifies CSVLGQGSSEQFF.

The genes are TRBV5-8 and TRBJ1-1, with D possibly matching TRBD1 (5 bases). V was shortened by 2 bases and J by 4 bases, with 12 bases between the two germline ends. CDR3 length: 14 amino acids. Germline V CDR1 and CDR2: SGHTS, YDEGEE. CDR3 DNA: TGTGCCAGCAGCTTTGGGAGGGGAGGCACTGAAGCTTTCTTT. This translates into CASSFGRGGTEAFF.

The genes are TRBV7-9 and TRBJ1-3; D ambiguous. With 6 bases removed from V and 4 bases from J, the gap between germline ends came to 7 bases. This CDR3 contains 12 residues. Germline V gene data show CDR1 as SEHNR and CDR2 as FQNEAQ (reference sequence). CDR3 region: CASRKQGNTIYF. CDR3 sequence (DNA): TGTGCCAGCAGAAAACAGGGAAACACCATATATTTT.

CDR3 protein: CASSDTGGADNSPLHF. The DNA for the CDR3 is TGCGCCAGCAGCGACACAGGGGGCGCGGATAATTCACCCCTCCACTTT. This chain uses TRBV5-1 with TRBJ1-6, with 9 positions matching TRBD1. The CDR3 loop spans 16 amino acids. The germline V gene encodes CDR1 SGHRS and CDR2 YFSETQ. V trimming: 4 bases; J trimming: 5 bases; junction bases outside the gene matches: 7.

The rearrangement uses TRBV7-2 and TRBJ2-7; 7 bases line up with TRBD1. After removal of 6 bases from V and 0 bases from J, the junction contained 5 bases not matched to a gene. This CDR3 has 14 residues. Germline V gene data show CDR1 as SGHTA and CDR2 as FQGNSA. The CDR3 is CASRQGTSSYEQYF. The CDR3 region has the DNA TGTGCCAGCAGACAGGGGACGAGCTCCTACGAGCAGTACTTC.

This chain uses TRBV11-2 with TRBJ1-1, with D perhaps matching TRBD1 (6 bases). The CDR3 contains 13 residues. V dropped 3 bases and J dropped 1 base, with 6 bases sitting between them. Germline loops: CDR1 SGHAT, CDR2 FQNNGV. The DNA of the CDR3 is TGTGCCAGCAGCTTGGGACAGAACACTGAAGCTTTCTTT. Amino acids: CASSLGQNTEAFF.

The rearrangement uses TRBV5-1 and TRBJ2-7; a weak D match, TRBD1 (6 bases). Germline V lookup: CDR1 SGHRS, CDR2 YFSETQ. This CDR3 comprises 14 residues. V lost 4 bases and J lost 2, with 13 bases in between. The CDR3 loop is CASSHGRDTYEQYF. The DNA for the CDR3 is TGCGCCAGCAGCCACGGCCGGGACACCTACGAGCAGTACTTC. Full variable domain (rest looked up from reference TRBV5-1 and TRBJ2-7): KAGVTQTPRYLIKTRGQQVTLSCSPISGHRSVSWYQQTPGQGLQFLFEYFSETQRNKGNFPGRFSGRQFSNSRSEMNVSTLELGDSALYLCASSHGRDTYEQYFGPGTRLTVT.

The V gene is TRBV27, the J gene TRBJ1-2; the D gene is possibly TRBD1 (5 bases). V lost 3 bases and J 2 bases, leaving 7 bases between the germline ends. The germline gives CDR1 MNHEY, CDR2 SMNVEV (reference sequence). This CDR3 region has 13 residues. The CDR3 sequence is CASSFGQNYGYTF. The CDR3 DNA reads as TGTGCCAGCAGTTTCGGACAAAACTATGGCTACACCTTC.

The genes are TRBV19 and TRBJ1-2; D possibly corresponds to TRBD1 (6 bases). CDR1 is LNHDA, CDR2 SQIVND, per germline (reference sequence). The CDR3 loop spans 12 amino acids. V was pared by 7 bases and J by 6 bases, with 12 bases between. CDR3 nucleotide sequence: TGTGCCAGTACAGACAGGTTCGATGGCTACACCTTC. Its translation: CASTDRFDGYTF.

This clone has just one count. This sequence joins TRBV6-5 and TRBJ1-5, with D perhaps matching TRBD1 (6 bases). The CDR3 length is 14 residues. Per the germline V gene, CDR1 is MNHEY and CDR2 is SVGAGI. The ends were cut back, 4 bases at V and 5 bases at J, with 12 bases in the middle. CDR3 DNA sequence: TGTGCCAGCAGTTTCTTACCAGGGGATCAGCCCCAGCATTTT. Its translation: CASSFLPGDQPQHF.

The chain joins TRBV7-2 to TRBJ1-6; 9 bases agree with TRBD1. V was pared by 3 bases and J by 7 bases, with 4 bases of the junction left unmatched. The CDR3 has 15 amino acids. The germline V gene encodes CDR1 SGHTA and CDR2 FQGNSA. The CDR3 is CASSLWDRENSPLHF. The CDR3 DNA follows: TGTGCCAGCAGCTTGTGGGACAGGGAAAATTCACCCCTCCACTTT.

This clone has only one observation. The gene calls are TRBV14 and TRBJ2-2; tentative D call: TRBD1 (6 bases). The CDR3 extends over 18 amino acids. Germline values: CDR1 SGHDN, CDR2 FVKESK. The germline V and J ends were trimmed by 0 bases and 3 bases, with 17 bases remaining between them. The CDR3 DNA reads TGTGCCAGCAGCCAAGATACGATTGGGACAATATACACCGGGGAGCTGTTTTTT. Protein sequence: CASSQDTIGTIYTGELFF.

The chain is built from TRBV19 and TRBJ1-5, with a tentative D call TRBD1 (5 bases). This CDR3 is built from 13 residues. Germline values: CDR1 LNHDA, CDR2 SQIVND (reference sequence). Trimming took off 5 bases at V and 3 bases at J, with 8 bases between the two ends. The CDR3 is CASSSGHNQPQHF. The CDR3 DNA is TGTGCCAGTAGTTCAGGACACAATCAGCCCCAGCATTTT.

Only a few counts were recorded for this clone. The V call is TRBV11-3, the J call TRBJ2-7; the D is unclear. The CDR3 totals 15 residues. Trimming took 4 bases from V and 2 from J, leaving 15 bases between them. Per germline, CDR1 SGHNT and CDR2 YENEEA. The CDR3 sequence: CASSSGIDRPYEQYF. The CDR3, as DNA: TGTGCCAGCAGCTCGGGTATTGATAGGCCCTACGAGCAGTACTTC. The full variable domain, completed using reference TRBV11-3 and TRBJ2-7, is EAGVVQSPRYKIIEKKQPVAFWCNPISGHNTLYWYLQNLGQGPELLIRYENEEAVDDSQLPKDRFSAERLKGVDSTLKIQPAELGDSAVYLCASSSGIDRPYEQYFGPGTRLTVT.

This chain uses TRBV7-2 with TRBJ2-3; D perhaps matches TRBD1 (6 bases). The CDR3 is made up of 15 amino acids. The germline V gene encodes CDR1 SGHTA and CDR2 FQGNSA. Trimming removed 2 bases from V and 4 bases from J, with 13 bases in between. CDR3 in amino acids: CASSLWGRGPDTQYF. CDR3 DNA: TGTGCCAGCAGCTTATGGGGCAGGGGACCAGATACGCAGTATTTT.

The chain has TRBV27 and TRBJ1-2; 8 nucleotides match TRBD1. The CDR3 has 13 residues. With V trimmed by 7 bases and J by 3 bases, 4 bases remained unmatched. CDR1 and CDR2 (germline): MNHEY, SMNVEV (reference sequence). The chain's CDR3 is CASTQDRDYGYTF. Here the CDR3 DNA reads TGTGCCAGCACCCAGGACAGGGACTATGGCTACACCTTC.

The chain links TRBV19 to TRBJ2-1; the match to TRBD1 covers 8 bases. The junction had 17 bases not matched to a gene; V was cut back by 5 bases and J by 8 bases. Per germline, CDR1 LNHDA and CDR2 SQIVND (reference sequence). The CDR3 loop spans 17 amino acids. This CDR3 is CASSRPLSGQGPDEQFF. The CDR3 DNA reads TGTGCCAGTAGTCGACCCCTATCCGGACAGGGTCCCGATGAGCAGTTCTTC.

Points on this clone: Germline and junction disagree at one end, which may indicate a read error. The V gene is TRBV9, the J gene TRBJ1-2; D possibly corresponds to TRBD1 (6 bases). The CDR3 runs 15 residues. Germline CDR1 reads SGDLS; CDR2 reads YYNGEE. In nucleotides, the CDR3 is TGTGCCAGCAGCGTAGAGGTCAGGGGCACGGACCCTGGCGCCTTC. As protein: CASSVEVRGTDPGAF.

This clone was recorded a few times. J is TRBJ2-1 and V is TRBV7-8; TRBD2 agrees at 11 bases. Germline assignment: CDR1 SGHVS and CDR2 FQNEAQ. The CDR3 sequence is 16 residues long. J was trimmed by 10 bases and V by 1 base; bases with no gene match: 9. The CDR3 bases are TGTGCCAGCAGCTTAGAACGGACTAGCGGGTCGGGGGAGCAGTTCTTC. This gives the protein CASSLERTSGSGEQFF. The full variable domain, in which reference TRBV7-8 and TRBJ2-1 provide the parts outside the CDR3, is GAGVSQSPRYKVAKRGQDVALRCDPISGHVSLFWYQQALGQGPEFLTYFQNEAQLDKSGLPSDRFFAERPEGSVSTLKIQRTQQEDSAVYLCASSLERTSGSGEQFFGPGTRLTVL.

The chain links TRBV7-2 to TRBJ1-6, with 10 bases aligning to TRBD1. CDR1 and CDR2 from the germline V gene are SGHTA and FQGNSA. J lost 10 bases, V lost 5 bases, and 8 bases had no gene match. The CDR3 runs to 15 residues. In nucleotides, the CDR3 is TGTGCCAGCAGCCAATTCCCGGGACAGGGGTCACCCCTCCACTTT. Translation: CASSQFPGQGSPLHF.

The rearrangement uses TRBV29-1 and TRBJ2-3; TRBD1 agrees at 10 bases. With 7 bases clipped from V and 2 bases from J, the junction kept 12 bases outside the gene matches. This CDR3 is 16 amino acids long. CDR1 is SQVTM and CDR2 is ANQGSEA in the germline V gene. In DNA form, the CDR3 reads TGCAGCGGACAGGGGGCGTTCGGTTCCCTCACAGATACGCAGTATTTT. It specifies CSGQGAFGSLTDTQYF.

The V and J genes are TRBV4-3 and TRBJ2-7, with D possibly being TRBD2 (6 bases). Trimming pared 0 bases from V and 3 bases from J, leaving 12 bases between. Germline V gene sequence: CDR1 LGHNA, CDR2 YSLEER. The CDR3 spans 15 residues. CDR3 coding DNA: TGCGCCAGCAGCCAAGACAGGGACTCCTTCTACGAGCAGTACTTC. Its translation is CASSQDRDSFYEQYF.

The J gene is TRBJ2-7, the V gene TRBV19; D gene unclear. Trimming left V 5 bases short and J 2 bases short, with 7 bases between. The CDR3 runs to 12 residues. Germline V gene sequence: CDR1 LNHDA, CDR2 SQIVND (reference sequence). The CDR3 sequence: CASSEVPYEQYF. In nucleotides, the CDR3 is TGTGCCAGTAGTGAGGTTCCCTACGAGCAGTACTTC.

The chain combines TRBV15 with TRBJ1-5, with a weak D call TRBD1 (6 bases). Germline V lookup: CDR1 LNHNV, CDR2 YYDKDF (reference sequence). Trimming left V 0 bases short and J 0 bases short, with 18 bases between. The CDR3 sequence is 19 residues long. The DNA of the CDR3 is TGTGCCACCAGCAGAGATAAGAGGGACACAGCCTATAGCAATCAGCCCCAGCATTTT. Translating gives CATSRDKRDTAYSNQPQHF.

The chain links TRBV29-1 to TRBJ2-7; TRBD1 matches at 9 bases. Looked up from germline, CDR1 is SQVTM and CDR2 is ANQGSEA. The CDR3 contains 14 residues. V dropped 4 bases and J dropped 0; count of bases not matched to a gene: 4. CDR3 protein: CSVAGQGISYEQYF. DNA of the CDR3: TGCAGCGTTGCGGGACAGGGCATCTCCTACGAGCAGTACTTC.

As concerns this clone: Other DNA sequences in this sample translate to the same CDR3. The gene calls are TRBV9 and TRBJ2-7; 9 nucleotides line up with TRBD1. The germline gives CDR1 SGDLS, CDR2 YYNGEE. V was clipped by 1 base and J by 2 bases; unmatched bases: 4. The length of the CDR3 is 15 residues. The CDR3 loop reads CASSVRDRDTYEQYF. The CDR3 DNA is TGTGCCAGCAGCGTAAGGGACAGGGATACCTACGAGCAGTACTTC.

The V call is TRBV7-2, the J call TRBJ2-2; 11 nucleotides agree with TRBD2. This CDR3 contains 14 residues. The germline gives CDR1 SGHTA, CDR2 FQGNSA. J gave up 6 bases and V 5 bases, and 2 bases lay outside the gene matches. The CDR3 sequence is CASSPLAGAGELFF. CDR3 sequence (DNA): TGTGCCAGCAGCCCACTAGCGGGGGCCGGGGAGCTGTTTTTT.